This TCR beta chain was recovered during a study of cytomegalovirus exposure and HLA in healthy donors. As for the study in general: In a previous analysis, approximately 110 million unique TCR beta sequences were found from 150 million to 200 million T cells. Study-level findings and limits: As a later analysis showed, a missense DCLRE1C variant was linked to trimming of TCR beta V- and J-genes. Information on immune exposure was restricted to one variable (CMV serostatus).

This PCR relied on a set of 60 Vbeta primers and 13 Jbeta primers. The protocol was immunoSEQ multiplex PCR, while the TCRdb copy is restricted to in-frame clones and leaves out a portion. This table holds 130,000 or so clones, roughly 80% found once. Note on this clone: Its target is unknown.

The CDR3 extends over 17 amino acids. CDR1 and CDR2 (germline): KGHSH, LQKENI. V was shortened by 3 bases and J by 0 bases, with 14 bases between the two germline ends. Sequencing input: PBMCs. The TCR comes from a middle-aged woman in good health and CMV-seropositive. The chain is built from TRBV18 and TRBJ1-4; D call uncertain. The CDR3 region is CASSPLGGGATNEKLFF. Here the CDR3 DNA reads TGTGCCAGCTCACCCCTTGGAGGAGGAGCAACTAATGAAAAACTGTTTTTT.